Presented here are 25 T cell receptor beta chains from one specimen sequenced in a study of glioma-infiltrating T cells. Using RNA template, CDR3s of TCR alpha and beta were amplified with iRepertoire arm-PCR. TCRdb analysed the multiplex PCR reads with MiXCR anew, one entry per CDR3 protein. The data show roughly 130,000 distinct CDR3 sequences, 24% seen once. Specimen: glioma tissue, nonneoplastic brain tissue, or PBMCs (not recorded which). These receptors came from a human donor with low-grade glioma or glioblastoma, undergoing nonglioma brain surgery, or in good health (not recorded which).

This clonotype was observed many times. The chain couples TRBV6-1 to TRBJ1-5, with D hard to call. The CDR3 spans 15 residues. Between the trimmed V and J ends, which lost 3 bases and 2 bases, there was a span of 11 bases. CDR1 and CDR2 from the germline V gene are MNHNS and SASEGT. CDR3: CASSEVGGGNQPQHF. The CDR3 nucleotides read TGTGCCAGCAGTGAGGTTGGAGGAGGCAATCAGCCCCAGCATTTT.

The V call is TRBV19, the J call TRBJ1-2; TRBD1 matches at 10 bases. Germline CDR1 is LNHDA and CDR2 is SQIVND (reference sequence). Trimming cost V 3 bases and J 6 bases; bases outside gene matches: 4. This CDR3 contains 14 residues. For the CDR3, the DNA is TGTGCCAGTAGTATCGACAGGGGGCATAATGGCTACACCTTC. Its protein product is CASSIDRGHNGYTF.

This clonotype has a count of ten or more. The chain joins TRBV6-1 to TRBJ2-5; TRBD2 matches at 8 bases. J was trimmed by 7 bases and V by 5 bases; bases with no gene match: 12. The CDR3 runs 15 residues. Per the germline V gene, CDR1 is MNHNS and CDR2 is SASEGT. The CDR3 DNA follows: TGTGCCAGCAGTCCCCCGGGAGGGTCCCACGGGACCCAGTACTTC. Amino acids: CASSPPGGSHGTQYF.

This clonotype was picked up a small number of times. V and J are TRBV6-1 and TRBJ2-7, with 9 bases matching TRBD1. The CDR3 extends over 14 amino acids. Germline lookup yields CDR1 MNHNS and CDR2 SASEGT. V shed 1 base, J shed 6 bases, and the junction held 4 bases outside the gene matches. Written as DNA, the CDR3 is TGTGCCAGCAGTGAAGTCCCGGACAGGGGCGAGCAGTACGTC. Protein: CASSEVPDRGEQYV.

This clonotype appeared a few times. CDR3 in amino acids: CASSLDGRHSNQPQHF. In nucleotides, the CDR3 is TGTGCCAGCAGCTTAGACGGCAGGCATAGCAATCAGCCCCAGCATTTT. The chain couples TRBV11-2 to TRBJ1-5; D is ambiguous. This CDR3 is 16 amino acids long. Germline CDR1 is SGHAT and CDR2 is FQNNGV. V lost 0 bases to trimming and J lost 0 bases, with 9 bases between them.

V and J are TRBV27 and TRBJ1-4; D is undetermined. V shed 5 bases and J shed 5 bases, with 12 bases lying between them. Germline V lookup: CDR1 MNHEY, CDR2 SMNVEV (reference sequence). The CDR3 contains 14 residues. The CDR3: CASSPKTRNEKLFF. DNA for the CDR3: TGTGCCAGCAGTCCTAAGACAAGGAATGAAAAACTGTTTTTT.

This clonotype was recorded at least ten times. This chain joins TRBV28 and TRBJ2-1; D is ambiguous. The CDR3 is 12 residues long. In germline, CDR1 is MDHEN, CDR2 SYDVKM. V lost 2 bases to trimming and J lost 9 bases, with 8 bases between them. CDR3 sequence (DNA): TGTGCCAGCAGTTTACTTTTCGGTGAGCAGTTCTTC. Protein sequence: CASSLLFGEQFF. Looking up the rest from reference TRBV28 and TRBJ2-1 gives the full variable domain: DVKVTQSSRYLVKRTGEKVFLECVQDMDHENMFWYRQDPGLGLRLIYFSYDVKMKEKGDIPEGYSVSREKKERFSLILESASTNQTSMYLCASSLLFGEQFFGPGTRLTVL.

Only a few counts were recorded for this clonotype. The chain employs TRBV5-4 and TRBJ1-2; possibly TRBD1 for D (5 bases). The CDR3 is 14 amino acids. The V gene's germline CDR1 is SGHNT and CDR2 YYREEE (reference sequence). Trimming left V 4 bases short and J 2 bases short, with 12 bases between. CDR3 residues: CASSAQTGNYGYTF. The CDR3 region has the DNA TGTGCCAGCAGCGCACAAACAGGAAACTATGGCTACACCTTC.

On this clonotype: As the CDR3 is not closed by the conserved phenylalanine or tryptophan, this likely results from a read error. V gene TRBV2 combines with J gene TRBJ2-3; D uncertain. Trimming took 7 bases from V and 0 from J, leaving 8 bases between them. Germline CDR1 is SNHLY and CDR2 is FYNNEI. This CDR3 has 13 amino acids. The CDR3 loop is CASKAGSTDTQYY. The CDR3 DNA sequence: TGTGCCAGCAAGGCAGGAAGCACAGATACGCAGTATTAT.

This clonotype turned up a few times. The chain links TRBV24-1 to TRBJ2-5; 13 bases map to TRBD2. V gave up 0 bases and J gave up 3 bases; unmatched junction bases: 0. The CDR3 contains 16 residues. The germline V gene encodes CDR1 KGHDR and CDR2 SFDVKD. CDR3 bases: TGTGCCACCAGTGATTTGGGGACTAGCGGGAAAGAGACCCAGTACTTC. This codes for CATSDLGTSGKETQYF.

This clonotype has at least ten counts. The chain is built from TRBV28 and TRBJ2-3; 9 bases align to TRBD1. The CDR3 runs 13 residues. Germline CDR1 and CDR2: MDHEN and SYDVKM. V trimming: 5 bases; J trimming: 4 bases; junction bases outside the gene matches: 1. As DNA, the CDR3 is TGTGCCAGCAGTCGACAGGGGGCAGATACGCAGTATTTT. Protein sequence: CASSRQGADTQYF.

This clonotype appeared many times. The rearrangement joins TRBV11-2 to TRBJ2-7; possible D gene TRBD1, 6 bases. Germline V gene sequence: CDR1 SGHAT, CDR2 FQNNGV. V was shortened by 5 bases and J by 3 bases, with 20 bases between the two germline ends. The length of the CDR3 is 16 residues. Here the CDR3 DNA reads TGTGCCAGCAGCCCAAACAGGGACGGACTCGGCTACGAGCAGTACGTC. This gives the protein CASSPNRDGLGYEQYV.

This clonotype has only a few counts. This clone may be a read error of a much larger clone one base away. The rearrangement joins TRBV12-3 or TRBV12-4 to TRBJ1-1; perhaps TRBD1 as D (5 bases). The CDR3 spans 14 residues. The V end was cut by 2 bases, the J end by 3 bases, with 10 bases between. The CDR3 DNA sequence: TGTGCCAGCAGTTTACAGGGTGGGGACACTGAAGCTTTCTTT. Translation: CASSLQGGDTEAFF.

The table lists this clonotype with a few counts. V usage is TRBV14 and J usage is TRBJ2-2; 7 bases line up with TRBD1. The CDR3 extends over 15 amino acids. Trimming removed 4 bases from V and 0 bases from J; junction bases left unmatched: 2. Germline-derived CDR1 and CDR2 are SGHDN and FVKESK. The CDR3 DNA reads as TGTGCCAGCAGCCGACAGGGATCGAACACCGGGGAGCTGTTTTTT. As protein: CASSRQGSNTGELFF. Full variable domain (missing parts from reference TRBV14 and TRBJ2-2): EAGVTQFPSHSVIEKGQTVTLRCDPISGHDNLYWYRRVMGKEIKFLLHFVKESKQDESGMPNNRFLAERTGGTYSTLKVQPAELEDSGVYFCASSRQGSNTGELFFGEGSRLTVL.

This clonotype has a count of ten or more. The chain uses TRBV25-1 and TRBJ1-4; TRBD1 is a possible D gene (6 bases). The germline V and J ends were trimmed by 5 bases and 3 bases, with 16 bases remaining between them. Looked up from germline, CDR1 is MGHDK and CDR2 is SYGVNS. This CDR3 has 16 amino acids. CDR3 nucleotides: TGTGCCAGCAGTCCACTCACCGGGACATCTAATGAAAAACTGTTTTTT. Its protein product is CASSPLTGTSNEKLFF.

This clonotype appeared a few times. DNA for the CDR3: TGTGCCAGCAGCCAGGGGCCCGGACGAAACACCATATATTTT. It codes for CASSQGPGRNTIYF. The rearrangement links TRBV6-1 to TRBJ1-3, with TRBD1 as a possible D gene (6 bases). The CDR3 runs 14 residues. Trimming removed 6 bases from V and 5 bases from J, with 14 bases in between. The germline V gene has CDR1 MNHNS and CDR2 SASEGT.

The chain couples TRBV27 to TRBJ2-5, with TRBD1 matching 7 bases. Trimming at V came to 10 bases and at J to 3 bases, leaving 5 bases not matched to a gene. The CDR3 contains 12 residues. Germline assignment: CDR1 MNHEY and CDR2 SMNVEV (reference sequence). The CDR3: CATGTAEETQYF. The CDR3 DNA is TGTGCCACCGGGACAGCTGAAGAGACCCAGTACTTC.

This clonotype has a handful of counts. The V gene is TRBV6-1, the J gene TRBJ2-5; the D gene is possibly TRBD2 (6 bases). Trimming removed 8 bases from V and 3 bases from J, with 16 bases in between. The CDR3 consists of 14 residues. The germline CDR1 and CDR2 sequences are MNHNS and SASEGT. The CDR3 region is CASSKGTVKETQYF. CDR3 sequence (DNA): TGTGCCAGCTCCAAAGGGACTGTCAAAGAGACCCAGTACTTC.

This clonotype was seen ten or more times. The chain couples TRBV20-1 to TRBJ2-5; D possibly corresponds to TRBD2 (5 bases). CDR3 length: 14 amino acids. The germline CDR1 and CDR2 sequences are DFQATT and SNEGSKA (reference sequence). Trimming stripped 6 bases from V and 5 bases from J, with 19 bases between. Here the CDR3 reads CSAKLGRPGETQYF. The CDR3 DNA reads TGCAGTGCAAAGCTAGGCAGACCGGGGGAGACCCAGTACTTC.

Ten or more counts support this clonotype. The rearrangement links TRBV7-2 to TRBJ1-6; D gene ambiguous. The V and J ends lost 3 bases and 2 bases respectively, with 5 bases between them. The germline V gene has CDR1 SGHTA and CDR2 FQGNSA. The CDR3 extends over 14 amino acids. The CDR3 sequence is CASSFDPYNSPLHF. The CDR3 coding sequence is TGTGCCAGCAGCTTCGACCCCTATAATTCACCCCTCCACTTT.

Only a few counts were recorded for this clonotype. This CDR3 is CASRIRTATYGYTF. The CDR3, as DNA: TGCGCCAGCAGAATACGGACAGCCACCTATGGCTACACCTTC. The chain has TRBV5-1 and TRBJ1-2, with D perhaps matching TRBD1 (6 bases). Deletions cut 5 bases from V and 4 bases from J, with 15 bases between. The germline V gene has CDR1 SGHRS and CDR2 YFSETQ. The CDR3 has 14 residues.

This clonotype was detected ten times or more. The rearrangement joins TRBV20-1 to TRBJ2-1; D is unclear. Germline CDR1 is DFQATT and CDR2 is SNEGSKA (reference sequence). Trimming stripped 3 bases from V and 5 bases from J, with 14 bases between. This CDR3 is built from 14 residues. The CDR3 loop reads CSASNQFKHNEQFF. As DNA, the CDR3 is TGCAGTGCTAGCAATCAATTCAAGCACAATGAGCAGTTCTTC.

This clonotype has more than one count but fewer than ten. The rearrangement joins TRBV12-3 or TRBV12-4 to TRBJ2-2; TRBD2 aligns across 7 bases. V was clipped by 6 bases and J by 1 base; unmatched bases: 11. The CDR3 contains 17 residues. This CDR3 reads CASSPTGGTGNTGELFF. The DNA for the CDR3 is TGTGCCAGCAGCCCCACCGGGGGGACCGGGAACACCGGGGAGCTGTTTTTT.

Many counts were recorded for this clonotype. The chain joins TRBV20-1 to TRBJ1-1, with D perhaps TRBD1 (5 bases). The length of the CDR3 is 14 residues. Germline V gene lookup returns CDR1 DFQATT and CDR2 SNEGSKA (reference sequence). Trimming stripped 2 bases from V and 8 bases from J, with 18 bases between. CDR3 region: CSARRGGGALEAFF. The CDR3 DNA sequence: TGCAGTGCTAGAAGGGGCGGAGGGGCTTTGGAAGCTTTCTTT.

The chain recombines TRBV28 with TRBJ1-4; D gene ambiguous. Germline V gene sequence: CDR1 MDHEN, CDR2 SYDVKM. The CDR3 consists of 15 residues. Trimming removed 5 bases at V and 4 bases at J, with 14 bases between. The CDR3 loop reads CASSPERAYNEKLFF. The DNA for the CDR3 is TGTGCCAGCAGTCCTGAGAGGGCATATAATGAAAAACTGTTTTTT.